This T cell receptor (beta chain) was profiled in a study of neurological immune-mediated disorders (dated by TCRdb to about 2019). Looking at the study overall: Peripheral blood TCR-beta repertoires from patients with HTLV-I-associated myelopathy (HAM/TSP), patients with multiple sclerosis, and healthy controls were compared in the study using UMI-based sequencing. Longitudinal samples, technical triplicates and paired sorted CD4+ and CD8+ T-cell subsets, alongside PBMC samples, were included among the roughly 96 TCR-beta libraries. The cohort comprised some 71 subjects: roughly 15 HAM/TSP patients, roughly 34 multiple sclerosis patients and 20 or so healthy controls.

cDNA synthesis used template-switch 5'RACE with a primer carrying a 10-nucleotide random unique molecular identifier tagging each TCR transcript. Each sequencing run produced over 200 million TCR-beta sequences covering 15-18 subjects. Total RNA was extracted with the RNeasy kit. TCR-beta VDJ regions were amplified with primers for the TCR constant region and the 5'RACE anchor, using the KAPA Real-time Library Amplification kit. A first PCR added sample indexes and Illumina adaptors, after which a second PCR increased the library yield. After Ampure bead purification, the roughly 650 bp TCR product was size-selected on a 2% E-gel SizeSelection system. Before pooling, library quality was assessed on a Bioanalyzer, concentration was determined with Qubit, and library quantification was performed with the Kapa Library Quantification kit. Paired-end 2 x 150 bp sequencing of the libraries was performed on an Illumina HiSeq 2500. To increase sequence diversity, roughly 25-31% phiX was spiked into each library pool. The authors processed their data as follows. The UMI-based MiGEC pipeline processed quality-filtered reads and removed over 85% of raw TCR sequences during error correction. IMGT germline references were used for aligning VDJ genes, and each clonotype was defined as a unique CDR3 amino acid sequence together with its V-J genes. Clonal expansion, Shannon diversity and CDR3 relatedness (CalcPairwiseDistances, ClusterSamples) were evaluated with VDJtools, and phylogenetic trees were built with CLCbio workbench. A clone was classed as expanded if it had 8 or more unique UMIs, a cutoff based on coefficient-of-variation modelling across technical triplicates. The public reads were quality trimmed at Q25 with fastp and then assembled into clones with MiXCR by TCRdb, keeping productive beta chains. CDR3 protein duplicates are merged, each entry listing the most common genes and DNA. TCRdb, not the original authors, processed these V and J calls. The sample table lists tens of thousands of distinct CDR3 sequences, roughly 15% of them with a count of one. The ten most abundant clones make up about 6.8% of the sample.

The healthy controls were volunteers from blood banks in Maryland, USA. For the unsorted PBMC libraries, 2 million PBMCs were stored in RNAlater at -80 degrees C until RNA extraction and were used to generate the libraries. Peripheral blood underwent Ficoll-Hypaque density gradient centrifugation to isolate PBMCs, which were then cryopreserved in liquid nitrogen. The investigation overall reported the following: TCR clonal expansion was highest in HAM/TSP patients and lowest in MS patients, with MS patients falling below even healthy controls. No identical CDR3 amino acid sequences were found to be shared among expanded clones across subjects, suggesting that TCR-beta repertoires were private in all groups.

This clonotype was seen ten or more times. This receptor's antigen is unknown. Base qualities were left out, and no much larger clone turns up one base away. The CDR3 contains 20 residues, cysteine and phenylalanine counted. Kept here is only the CDR3 DNA, which spans 60 bases and is read in frame from base 1. V has 3 bases trimmed and J has 0 bases trimmed; junction bases matching no gene number 13. CDR1 and CDR2 are read off the germline V gene as MDHEN and SYDVKM. The chain uses TRBV28 and TRBJ1-5; 11 middle bases align to TRBD1. The clonotype originates from a woman between 45 and 60 years old in good health. The specimen sequenced was PBMCs. The CDR3 protein: CASSFYRTGGLVYSNQPQHF. The sequenced DNA is TGTGCCAGCAGTTTTTATAGGACAGGGGGCCTCGTTTATAGCAATCAGCCCCAGCATTTT.